This T cell receptor beta chain was recovered during a study of CD8+ T cells in alopecia areata (dated by TCRdb to about 2018). In terms of the full investigation: In both human patients and the C3H/HeJ mouse model, the study applied high-throughput TCRbeta sequencing to look at T cell clonal expansion in alopecia areata. In humans, TCRbeta sequencing was performed on scalp tissue and on sorted CD4+ and CD8+ peripheral blood T cells from healthy controls and from patients with patchy or totalis/universalis alopecia areata. immunoSEQ multiplex PCR using 35 Vbeta forward primers and 13 Jbeta reverse primers was used to amplify TCRbeta CDR3 regions. RNA was obtained with the PAXgene miRNA kit for fixed scalp, the miRNeasy kit for PBMCs, and the RNeasy kit for mouse skin. Scalp clonality was compared across normal scalp (n=4), patchy alopecia areata scalp (n=8), and alopecia totalis/universalis scalp (n=8). Overall results and qualifications from the work: Resident alphabeta T cells in normal human skin are also sequenced, complicating scalp TCR repertoire analysis, unlike mouse skin dominated by gammadelta T cells. Higher clonality and more expanded CD8+ clones were observed in lesional scalp than in normal scalp, particularly in alopecia totalis/universalis, a finding suggestive of antigenic drive. TCR sequences shared between patients were less clear than in mice, possibly partly because of HLA diversity in the patient population.

Library method: the immunoSEQ multiplex PCR assay. RNA was extracted from all samples and reverse transcribed into cDNA as template for TCR sequencing. First-strand cDNA was synthesized with SuperScript III using a 2:1 mix of oligo-dT and random hexamers. A synthetic immune receptor repertoire was used to assess amplification bias, and residual bias was removed computationally. The original methods were these. Raw reads were preprocessed to remove errors, and CDR3 was defined by IMGT conventions from the conserved cysteine to phenylalanine. To get clonality, Shannon entropy was normalized by log2 of the number of productive unique TCRs and the result was subtracted from 1. Whether scalp clones were CD4 or CD8 was inferred by matching scalp TCRbeta sequences against CD4 and CD8 repertoires sorted from blood. TCRdb holds this immuneACCESS table with in-frame rearrangements only. Some clones are missing; in checked studies, unresolved V genes explain under half, and the rest has no known cause. V and J calls and clone size are copied from that table; D and trimming were computed from the DNA. The sample yields 120,000 or so clones; 45% to 50% were counted once. Together, the top ten hold under 12% of the sample.

Lesional scalp punch biopsies and peripheral blood were collected from alopecia areata patients. PBMCs were isolated by density centrifugation and stained for CD3, CD4 and CD8, and CD4+ and CD8+ T cells were sorted on a FACSAria. As part of a multicenter biomarker study, untreated alopecia areata patients were recruited. Blood CD8+ T cells from 4 to 6 biomarker-study patients were further sorted into NKG2D-low and NKG2D-high fractions. Of note for this clone: Its antigen is not yet known. Base qualities were left out, and no much larger clone turns up one base away.

Specimen: NKG2D-low CD8+ T cells sorted from blood. The cell subset or site label, read with the paper, signifies: sorted CD8+ NKG2D-low blood T cells. This TCR was recovered from a human donor with alopecia areata.

The sequenced DNA is TGCGCCAGCAGCTTGGAAACAAGACCCTACGAGCAGTACTTC. It translates as CASSLETRPYEQYF. The V and J segments used are TRBV5-1 and TRBJ2-7, with the D gene too uncertain to name. Cut back by 0 bases and 2 bases, the V and J ends lie 9 bases apart. The CDR1 and CDR2 encoded by the germline V gene are SGHRS and YFSETQ. Spanning cysteine to phenylalanine, the CDR3 consists of 14 amino acids. The entry retains the CDR3 DNA only, 42 bases that are in frame from base 1. The CDR3 plus the reference TRBV5-1 and TRBJ2-7 genes for the other parts give the full variable domain: KAGVTQTPRYLIKTRGQQVTLSCSPISGHRSVSWYQQTPGQGLQFLFEYFSETQRNKGNFPGRFSGRQFSNSRSEMNVSTLELGDSALYLCASSLETRPYEQYFGPGTRLTVT.